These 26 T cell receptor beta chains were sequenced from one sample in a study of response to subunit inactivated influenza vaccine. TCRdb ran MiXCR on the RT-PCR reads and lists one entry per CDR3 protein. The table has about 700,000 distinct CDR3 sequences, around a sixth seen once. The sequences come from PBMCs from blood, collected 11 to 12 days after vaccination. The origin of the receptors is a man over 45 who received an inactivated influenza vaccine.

The CDR3: CASSILTGSSYEQYF. CDR3 bases: TGTGCCAGTAGTATCTTGACAGGGAGTTCCTACGAGCAGTACTTC. J is TRBJ2-7 and V is TRBV19, with 7 nucleotides matching TRBD1. The CDR3 length is 15 residues. Germline CDR1 is LNHDA and CDR2 is SQIVND (reference sequence). Unmatched junction bases numbered 6, after V lost 3 bases and J lost 1 base.

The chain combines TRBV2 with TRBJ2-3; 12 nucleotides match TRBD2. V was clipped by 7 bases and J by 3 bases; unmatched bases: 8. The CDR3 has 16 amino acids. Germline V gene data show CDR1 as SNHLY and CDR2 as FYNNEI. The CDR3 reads CASNLFGTSGTDTQYF. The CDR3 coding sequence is TGTGCCAGCAATCTGTTCGGGACTAGCGGGACAGATACGCAGTATTTT.

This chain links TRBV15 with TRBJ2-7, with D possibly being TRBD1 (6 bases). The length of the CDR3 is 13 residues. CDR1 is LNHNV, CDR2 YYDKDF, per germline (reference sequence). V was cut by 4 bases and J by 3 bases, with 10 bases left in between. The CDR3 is CATSKDRSYEQYF. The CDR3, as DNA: TGTGCCACCAGCAAAGACAGGAGCTACGAGCAGTACTTC.

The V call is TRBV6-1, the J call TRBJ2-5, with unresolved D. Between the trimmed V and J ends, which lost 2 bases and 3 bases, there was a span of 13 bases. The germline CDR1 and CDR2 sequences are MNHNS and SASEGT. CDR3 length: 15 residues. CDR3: CASSEKFGQKETQYF. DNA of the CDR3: TGTGCCAGCAGTGAAAAGTTTGGCCAGAAAGAGACCCAGTACTTC.

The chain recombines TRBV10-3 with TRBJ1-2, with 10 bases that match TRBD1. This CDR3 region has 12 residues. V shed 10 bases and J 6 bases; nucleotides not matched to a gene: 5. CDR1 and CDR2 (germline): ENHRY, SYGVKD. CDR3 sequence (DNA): TGTGCCACTGGGGACAGGGGTAATGGCTACACCTTC. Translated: CATGDRGNGYTF.

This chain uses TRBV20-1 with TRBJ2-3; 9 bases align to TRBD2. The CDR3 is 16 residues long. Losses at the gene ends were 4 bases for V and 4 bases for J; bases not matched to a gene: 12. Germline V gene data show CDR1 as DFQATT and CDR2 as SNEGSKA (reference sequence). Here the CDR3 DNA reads TGCAGTGCTACAAAACCCGGACTAGCGCTAGCAGATACGCAGTATTTT. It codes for CSATKPGLALADTQYF.

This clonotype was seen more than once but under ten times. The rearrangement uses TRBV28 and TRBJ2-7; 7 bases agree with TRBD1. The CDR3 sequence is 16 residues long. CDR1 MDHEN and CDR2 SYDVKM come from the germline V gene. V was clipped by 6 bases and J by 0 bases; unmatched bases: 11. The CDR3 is CASSPNRGPNSYEQYF. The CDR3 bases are TGTGCCAGCAGCCCCAACAGGGGTCCAAACTCCTACGAGCAGTACTTC.

The CDR3 bases are TGTGCCAGCACTCCGACAGGGAGTGTTGTCGAAGCTTTCTTT. This codes for CASTPTGSVVEAFF. The chain combines TRBV12-3 or TRBV12-4 with TRBJ1-1; 7 positions agree with TRBD1. There are 14 residues in the CDR3. After removal of 7 bases from V and 8 bases from J, the junction contained 13 bases not matched to a gene.

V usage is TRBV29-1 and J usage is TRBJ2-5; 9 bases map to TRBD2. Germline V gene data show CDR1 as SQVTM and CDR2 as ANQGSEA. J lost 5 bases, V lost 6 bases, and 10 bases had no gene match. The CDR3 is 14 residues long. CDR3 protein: CSVRLAVLGETQYF. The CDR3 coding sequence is TGCAGCGTCAGACTAGCGGTCTTAGGGGAGACCCAGTACTTC.

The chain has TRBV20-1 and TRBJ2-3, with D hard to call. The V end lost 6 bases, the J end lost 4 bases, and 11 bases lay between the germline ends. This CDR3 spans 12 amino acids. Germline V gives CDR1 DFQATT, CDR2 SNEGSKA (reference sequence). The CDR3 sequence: CSAWLRPDTQYF. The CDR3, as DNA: TGCAGTGCCTGGCTGAGGCCAGATACGCAGTATTTT.

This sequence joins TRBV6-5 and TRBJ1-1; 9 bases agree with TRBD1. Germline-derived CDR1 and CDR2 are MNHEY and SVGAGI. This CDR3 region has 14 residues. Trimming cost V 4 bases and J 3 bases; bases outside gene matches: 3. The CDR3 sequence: CASSWTGEDTEAFF. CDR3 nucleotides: TGTGCCAGCAGTTGGACAGGGGAGGACACTGAAGCTTTCTTT.

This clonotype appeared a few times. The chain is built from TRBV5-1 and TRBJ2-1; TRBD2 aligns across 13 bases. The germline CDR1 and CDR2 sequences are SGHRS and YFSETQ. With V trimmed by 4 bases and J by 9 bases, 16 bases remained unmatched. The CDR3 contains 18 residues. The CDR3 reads CASSPQVGLAGISGEQFF. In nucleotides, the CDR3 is TGCGCCAGCAGCCCCCAAGTGGGACTAGCGGGGATCAGTGGTGAGCAGTTCTTC.

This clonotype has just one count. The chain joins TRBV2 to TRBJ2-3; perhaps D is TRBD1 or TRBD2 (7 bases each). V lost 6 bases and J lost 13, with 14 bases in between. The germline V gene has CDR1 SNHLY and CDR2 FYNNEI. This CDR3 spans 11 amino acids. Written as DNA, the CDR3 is TGTGCCAGCAGCCAGGGGGGGGCCGAGTATTTT. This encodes CASSQGGAEYF.

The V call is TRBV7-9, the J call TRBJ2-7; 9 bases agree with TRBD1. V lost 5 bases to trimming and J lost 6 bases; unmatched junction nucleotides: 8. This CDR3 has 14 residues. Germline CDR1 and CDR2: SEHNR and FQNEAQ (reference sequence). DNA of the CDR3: TGTGCCAGCAGCACCTGGGACAGGGAAACCGAGCAGTACTTC. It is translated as CASSTWDRETEQYF.

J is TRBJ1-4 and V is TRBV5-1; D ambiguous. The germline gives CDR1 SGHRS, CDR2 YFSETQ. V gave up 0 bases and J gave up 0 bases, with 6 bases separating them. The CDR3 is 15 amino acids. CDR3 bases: TGCGCCAGCAGCTTGGATATTGCAACTAATGAAAAACTGTTTTTT. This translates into CASSLDIATNEKLFF.

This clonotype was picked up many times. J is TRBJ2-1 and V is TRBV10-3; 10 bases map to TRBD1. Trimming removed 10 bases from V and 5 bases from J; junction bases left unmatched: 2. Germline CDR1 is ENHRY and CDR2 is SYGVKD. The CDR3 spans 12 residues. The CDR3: CATGTGDNEQFF. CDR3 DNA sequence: TGTGCCACAGGGACAGGGGACAATGAGCAGTTCTTC.

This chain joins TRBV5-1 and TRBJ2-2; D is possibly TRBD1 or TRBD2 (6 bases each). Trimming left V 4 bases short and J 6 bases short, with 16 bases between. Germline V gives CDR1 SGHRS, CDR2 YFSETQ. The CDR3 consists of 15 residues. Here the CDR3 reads CASSGGGTVPGELFF. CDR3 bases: TGCGCCAGCAGCGGAGGGGGAACCGTTCCCGGGGAGCTGTTTTTT.

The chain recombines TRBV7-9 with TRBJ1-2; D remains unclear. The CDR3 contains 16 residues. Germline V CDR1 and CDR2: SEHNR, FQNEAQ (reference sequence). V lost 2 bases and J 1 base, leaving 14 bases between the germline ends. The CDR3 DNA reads TGTGCCAGCAGCTTAACATCACTGGTCTATAACTATGGCTACACCTTC. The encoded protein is CASSLTSLVYNYGYTF.

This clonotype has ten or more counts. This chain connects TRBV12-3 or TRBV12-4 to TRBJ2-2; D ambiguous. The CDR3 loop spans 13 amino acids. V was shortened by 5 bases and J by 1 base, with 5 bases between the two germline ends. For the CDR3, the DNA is TGTGCCAGCAGTAACAGGAACACCGGGGAGCTGTTTTTT. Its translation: CASSNRNTGELFF.

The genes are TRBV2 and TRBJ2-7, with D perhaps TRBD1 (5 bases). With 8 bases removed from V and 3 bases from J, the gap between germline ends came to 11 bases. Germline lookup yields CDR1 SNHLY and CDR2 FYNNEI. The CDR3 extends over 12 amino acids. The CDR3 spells CASLVGVYEQYF. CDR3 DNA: TGTGCCAGCCTGGTAGGGGTCTACGAGCAGTACTTC. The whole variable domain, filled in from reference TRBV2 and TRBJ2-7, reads EPEVTQTPSHQVTQMGQEVILRCVPISNHLYFYWYRQILGQKVEFLVSFYNNEISEKSEIFDDQFSVERPDGSNFTLKIRSTKLEDSAMYFCASLVGVYEQYFGPGTRLTVT.

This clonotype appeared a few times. The CDR3 protein is CASSPRLALSPSSYEQYF. The CDR3 region has the DNA TGTGCCAGCAGTCCGCGACTAGCTCTTAGCCCGAGCTCCTACGAGCAGTACTTC. V is TRBV12-3 or TRBV12-4 and J is TRBJ2-7, with 7 bases matching TRBD2. Trimming cost V 5 bases and J 0 bases; bases outside gene matches: 16. The CDR3 spans 18 residues.

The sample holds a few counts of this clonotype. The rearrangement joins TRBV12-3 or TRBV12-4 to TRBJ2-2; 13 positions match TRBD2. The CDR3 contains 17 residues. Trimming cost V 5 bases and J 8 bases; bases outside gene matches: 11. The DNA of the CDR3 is TGTGCCAGCAGTCGCCAAGGACTAGCGGGGGCTCCGGGGGAGCTGTTTTTT. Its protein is CASSRQGLAGAPGELFF.

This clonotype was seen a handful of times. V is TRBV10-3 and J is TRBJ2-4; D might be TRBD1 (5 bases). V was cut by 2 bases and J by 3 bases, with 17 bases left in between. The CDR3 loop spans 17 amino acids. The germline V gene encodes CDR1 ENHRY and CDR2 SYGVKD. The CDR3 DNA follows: TGTGCCATCAGTGAGGGACACATCCTTCGGAACAAAAACATTCAGTACTTC. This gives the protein CAISEGHILRNKNIQYF.

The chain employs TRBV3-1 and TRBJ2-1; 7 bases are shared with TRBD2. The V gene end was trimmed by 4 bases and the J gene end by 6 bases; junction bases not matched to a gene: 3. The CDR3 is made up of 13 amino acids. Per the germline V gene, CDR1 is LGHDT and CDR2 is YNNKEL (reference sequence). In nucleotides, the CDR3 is TGTGCCAGCAGCCCCGGGACTATCAATGAGCAGTTCTTC. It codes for CASSPGTINEQFF.

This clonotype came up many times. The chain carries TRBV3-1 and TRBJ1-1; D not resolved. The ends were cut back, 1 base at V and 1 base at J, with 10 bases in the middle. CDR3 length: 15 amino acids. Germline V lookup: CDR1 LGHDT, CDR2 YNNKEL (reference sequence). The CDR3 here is CASSQVWEANTEAFF. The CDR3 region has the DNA TGTGCCAGCAGCCAAGTATGGGAGGCGAACACTGAAGCTTTCTTT.

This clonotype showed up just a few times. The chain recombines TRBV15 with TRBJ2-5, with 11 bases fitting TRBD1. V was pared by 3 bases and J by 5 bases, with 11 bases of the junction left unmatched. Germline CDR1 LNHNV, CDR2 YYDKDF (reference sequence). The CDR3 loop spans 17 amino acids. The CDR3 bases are TGTGCCACCAGCAGCCGGGACAGGGGGTCTCCGCGGGAGACCCAGTACTTC. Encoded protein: CATSSRDRGSPRETQYF.